One sample yielded the 15 T cell receptor beta chains listed below, sequenced in a study of OX40 agonist ivuxolimab in advanced cancers. Only in-frame clones appear in the TCRdb table, and some are missing; sequencing was by immunoSEQ multiplex PCR. The repertoire consists of around 82,000 clones, with approximately 90% occurring once and the leading ten covering 0.4% to 0.6%. The sample consisted of CD4+ or CD8+ T cells sorted from blood, taken in a trial of the OX40 agonist ivuxolimab. These receptors were collected from an adult with an advanced solid tumor such as melanoma, head and neck, liver or kidney cancer.

This rearrangement joins TRBV9 to TRBJ2-3; TRBD2 might be the D (6 bases). Germline CDR1 is SGDLS and CDR2 is YYNGEE. The germline V and J ends were trimmed by 0 bases and 5 bases, with 13 bases remaining between them. The length of the CDR3 is 15 residues. CDR3 sequence (DNA): TGTGCCAGCAGCGTAGGGTCTAGCGCAGGAGATACGCAGTATTTT. It codes for CASSVGSSAGDTQYF.

Turning to this clone: The same CDR3 arises from other DNA sequences in this sample as well. This chain links TRBV18 with TRBJ2-7, with 7 bases matching TRBD2. CDR1 and CDR2 from the germline V gene are KGHSH and LQKENI. Trimming at V came to 3 bases and at J to 4 bases, leaving 0 bases not matched to a gene. The length of the CDR3 is 12 residues. The CDR3 DNA follows: TGTGCCAGCTCACCGGGGGGGTACGAGCAGTACTTC. Translated, it gives CASSPGGYEQYF. The whole variable domain, remainder taken from reference TRBV18 and TRBJ2-7, is NAGVMQNPRHLVRRRGQEARLRCSPMKGHSHVYWYRQLPEEGLKFMVYLQKENIIDESGMPKERFSAEFPKEGPSILRIQQVVRGDSAAYFCASSPGGYEQYFGPGTRLTVT.

As concerns this clone: A read error is likely, as this CDR3 ends without the conserved phenylalanine or tryptophan. The chain uses TRBV7-9 and TRBJ1-6, with D unclear. This CDR3 region has 13 residues. Trimming pared 5 bases from V and 9 bases from J, leaving 11 bases between. Germline V gene lookup returns CDR1 SEHNR and CDR2 FQNEAQ (reference sequence). The CDR3 region is CASSPLGVSPLHL. CDR3 in DNA: TGTGCCAGCAGCCCCCTTGGCGTTTCACCCCTCCACCTT.

The chain recombines TRBV7-9 with TRBJ2-2, with D maybe TRBD2 (7 bases). V lost 5 bases and J 4 bases, leaving 26 bases between the germline ends. CDR1 is SEHNR and CDR2 is FQNEAQ in the germline V gene (reference sequence). This CDR3 is 19 amino acids long. CDR3 region: CASSPRTSGGAGPTGELFF. CDR3 nucleotide sequence: TGTGCCAGCAGCCCTAGGACTAGTGGGGGGGCCGGTCCCACCGGGGAGCTGTTTTTT. The complete variable domain, with remaining parts taken from reference TRBV7-9 and TRBJ2-2, reads DTGVSQNPRHKITKRGQNVTFRCDPISEHNRLYWYRQTLGQGPEFLTYFQNEAQLEKSRLLSDRFSAERPKGSFSTLEIQRTEQGDSAMYLCASSPRTSGGAGPTGELFFGEGSRLTVL.

The count of this clone is one. CDR3 DNA: TGTGCCAGCAGCACCGTTATAGGGGCTGGAAACACCATATATTTT. It codes for CASSTVIGAGNTIYF. The rearrangement links TRBV9 to TRBJ1-3; a weak D match, TRBD1 (5 bases). CDR1 is SGDLS and CDR2 is YYNGEE in the germline V gene. CDR3 length: 15 residues. Trimming took 4 bases from V and 2 from J, leaving 13 bases between them.

The genes are TRBV6-9 and TRBJ1-4, with D uncertain. Germline CDR1 and CDR2: MNHGY and SVAAGI. V gave up 6 bases and J gave up 6 bases, with 11 bases separating them. The CDR3 is 13 residues long. CDR3 DNA sequence: TGTGCCAGCAGCGGAGGCGCGGATGAAAAACTGTTTTTT. This translates into CASSGGADEKLFF.

V gene TRBV11-1 combines with J gene TRBJ2-1; D is possibly TRBD1 (6 bases). This CDR3 region has 14 residues. V was shortened by 8 bases and J by 0 bases, with 11 bases between the two germline ends. From germline, CDR1 is SGHAT and CDR2 FQDESV (reference sequence). The CDR3 DNA reads TGTGCCAGCGGGCGACAGGACTCCTACAATGAGCAGTTCTTC. As protein: CASGRQDSYNEQFF.

V and J are TRBV14 and TRBJ1-4; D is unresolved. Trimming removed 1 base from V and 10 bases from J, with 16 bases in between. Germline values: CDR1 SGHDN, CDR2 FVKESK. The CDR3 loop spans 15 amino acids. The CDR3 nucleotides are TGTGCCAGCAGCCAAGCGTACGGAAACGCGGCAAAACTGTTTTTT. Protein product: CASSQAYGNAAKLFF. The full variable domain, rest sourced from reference TRBV14 and TRBJ1-4, is EAGVTQFPSHSVIEKGQTVTLRCDPISGHDNLYWYRRVMGKEIKFLLHFVKESKQDESGMPNNRFLAERTGGTYSTLKVQPAELEDSGVYFCASSQAYGNAAKLFFGSGTQLSVL.

V usage is TRBV7-9 and J usage is TRBJ2-3; D might be TRBD1 (6 bases). The CDR3 consists of 16 residues. The V end lost 1 base, the J end lost 6 bases, and 17 bases lay between the germline ends. Germline V gives CDR1 SEHNR, CDR2 FQNEAQ (reference sequence). The CDR3 DNA sequence: TGTGCCAGCAGCTTAGGGCATGGTGGGGGCGAGGATACGCAGTATTTT. It translates to CASSLGHGGGEDTQYF.

The chain joins TRBV5-1 to TRBJ2-7, with TRBD1 matching over 7 bases. Trimming removed 3 bases from V and 1 base from J; junction bases left unmatched: 7. Germline-derived CDR1 and CDR2 are SGHRS and YFSETQ. The CDR3 loop spans 15 amino acids. CDR3 residues: CASSWTGTDSYEQYF. In DNA form, the CDR3 reads TGCGCCAGCAGCTGGACCGGGACAGATTCCTACGAGCAGTACTTC. Looking up the rest from reference TRBV5-1 and TRBJ2-7 gives the full variable domain: KAGVTQTPRYLIKTRGQQVTLSCSPISGHRSVSWYQQTPGQGLQFLFEYFSETQRNKGNFPGRFSGRQFSNSRSEMNVSTLELGDSALYLCASSWTGTDSYEQYFGPGTRLTVT.

The chain recombines TRBV18 with TRBJ1-2, with 9 bases identical to TRBD1. The junction had 6 bases not matched to a gene; V was cut back by 2 bases and J by 5 bases. The CDR3 loop spans 15 amino acids. Germline CDR1 KGHSH, CDR2 LQKENI. The CDR3 loop reads CASSPTGQGVYGYTF. CDR3 nucleotide sequence: TGTGCCAGCTCACCAACGGGACAGGGCGTTTATGGCTACACCTTC. Based on the CDR3 plus reference TRBV18 and TRBJ1-2, the full variable domain is NAGVMQNPRHLVRRRGQEARLRCSPMKGHSHVYWYRQLPEEGLKFMVYLQKENIIDESGMPKERFSAEFPKEGPSILRIQQVVRGDSAAYFCASSPTGQGVYGYTFGSGTRLTVV.

The V call is TRBV7-9, the J call TRBJ2-1, with D possibly being TRBD2 (5 bases). Germline V gene data show CDR1 as SEHNR and CDR2 as FQNEAQ (reference sequence). The CDR3 spans 17 residues. Trimming stripped 5 bases from V and 8 bases from J, with 25 bases between. The CDR3 DNA is TGTGCCAGCAGCCTCGGCCGGGGAAGCCTAATCTGGGATGAGCAGTTCTTC. Protein: CASSLGRGSLIWDEQFF.

The chain recombines TRBV18 with TRBJ2-3; perhaps D is TRBD1 or TRBD2 (5 bases each). The V gene lost 4 bases and the J gene lost 3 bases, with 11 bases spanning the gap. This CDR3 is 14 amino acids long. CDR1 and CDR2 from the germline V gene are KGHSH and LQKENI. The DNA of the CDR3 is TGTGCCAGCTCACGGGACCTCTGGACAGATACGCAGTATTTT. Translating it yields CASSRDLWTDTQYF.

The CDR3 spells CASSGGQTGELFF. The CDR3 DNA reads TGTGCCAGCAGTGGAGGTCAGACCGGGGAGCTGTTTTTT. The V call is TRBV6-4, the J call TRBJ2-2; no clear D. In germline, CDR1 is MRHNA, CDR2 SNTAGT. The CDR3 loop spans 13 amino acids. Trimming cost V 4 bases and J 5 bases, with 8 bases left between them.

The chain links TRBV5-1 to TRBJ2-2; 12 bases map to TRBD1. The germline V gene encodes CDR1 SGHRS and CDR2 YFSETQ. The CDR3 length is 17 residues. V shed 4 bases, J shed 7 bases, and the junction held 11 bases outside the gene matches. This chain's CDR3 is CASSKTTGTGGGGELFF. CDR3 bases: TGCGCCAGCAGCAAGACGACCGGGACAGGGGGCGGCGGGGAGCTGTTTTTT.